The entry below describes one TCR beta chain. This clonotype was seen only a few times. Its target antigen remains unknown. No much larger clone is present one base from it, and per-base qualities are unavailable. The CDR3 starts with the cysteine, ends with the phenylalanine, and has 17 residues. The CDR3 DNA has 51 bases and is translated from base 1. The germline V gene gives CDR1 as MGHRA and CDR2 as YSYEKL. V is reduced by 1 base and J by 0 bases, leaving a spacing of 13 bases between them. The library came from RT-PCR. Reads for this sample came from an Illumina HiSeq 2500. Clones were called with MiXCR by TCRdb after fastp trimmed the public reads at Q25, and only in-frame beta chains were retained. All rows with the same CDR3 protein become a single entry with the most common DNA and genes. The sample table records about 580,000 distinct CDR3 sequences; 12% to 15% of these occur just once. The ten largest clones capture over 8.5% of the sample.

This sample is drawn from a study of response to subunit inactivated influenza vaccine (dated by TCRdb to 2016 to 2019). With respect to the entire study: The study used deep quantitative T cell receptor repertoire profiling to track responses to a trivalent subunit inactivated influenza vaccine.

What the research found in general, with its limitations: According to the authors, only a limited number of new T cells may be recruited by each seasonal influenza vaccination.

The starting material was PBMCs from blood, obtained 11 to 12 days after vaccination. In this chain, TRBV4-1 is recombined with TRBJ2-1; the D gene cannot be named for sure. The TCR was taken from a man between 50 and 59 years old who received an inactivated influenza vaccine. Donor details come from another sample of the same person, matched by shared clones. For the CDR3, the sequence is CASSQGIGRSSYNEQFF. Here is the DNA: TGCGCCAGCAGCCAAGGCATAGGACGTAGCTCCTACAATGAGCAGTTCTTC.